This T cell receptor beta chain originates from a study of T cells after yellow fever vaccination. Study-level results: Abundant clonotypes (contaminants from the bulk population) could be present in FACS-sorted repertoires. Subsequent booster samples again held most clones from primary vaccination (96% CD4, about 86% CD8).

This clonotype has at least ten counts. Its antigen is still unknown. Trimming removed 5 bases at V and 3 bases at J, with 8 bases between. The CDR3 is made up of 12 amino acids. TCR cDNA, made by 5'RACE template switching, carried an added universal primer site and UMIs. TCRdb used MiXCR to reprocess the 5' RACE reads, holding one entry per CDR3 protein. The sample holds 150,000 to 200,000 distinct CDR3 sequences; 11% are singletons and the top ten take about 38%. The clonotype comes from a man between 18 and 35 years old who received the YFV17D yellow fever vaccine. The material sequenced was CD8+ T cells sorted from PBMCs, taken 15 days after the yellow fever booster vaccination. V usage is TRBV12-3 or TRBV12-4 and J usage is TRBJ2-7, with D unclear. The CDR3 here is CASSLDHYEQYF. The CDR3 nucleotides read TGTGCCAGCAGTCTGGACCACTACGAGCAGTACTTC.